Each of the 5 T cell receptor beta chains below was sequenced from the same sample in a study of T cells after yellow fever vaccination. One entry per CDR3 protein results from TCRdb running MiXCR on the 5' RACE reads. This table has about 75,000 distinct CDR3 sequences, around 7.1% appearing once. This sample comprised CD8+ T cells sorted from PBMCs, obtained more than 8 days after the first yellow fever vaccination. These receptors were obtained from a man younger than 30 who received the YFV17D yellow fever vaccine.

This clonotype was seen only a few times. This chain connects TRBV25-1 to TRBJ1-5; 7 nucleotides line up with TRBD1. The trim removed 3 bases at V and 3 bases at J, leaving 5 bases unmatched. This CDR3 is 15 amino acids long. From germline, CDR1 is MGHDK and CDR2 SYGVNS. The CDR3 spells CASSEQQGNNQPQHF. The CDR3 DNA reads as TGTGCCAGCAGTGAGCAACAGGGGAACAATCAGCCCCAGCATTTT.

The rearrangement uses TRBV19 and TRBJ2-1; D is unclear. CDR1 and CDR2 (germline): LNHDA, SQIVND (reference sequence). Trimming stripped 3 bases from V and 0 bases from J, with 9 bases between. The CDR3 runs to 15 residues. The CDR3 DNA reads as TGTGCCAGTAGTATTAGCCAGCGCTCCTACAATGAGCAGTTCTTC. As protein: CASSISQRSYNEQFF.

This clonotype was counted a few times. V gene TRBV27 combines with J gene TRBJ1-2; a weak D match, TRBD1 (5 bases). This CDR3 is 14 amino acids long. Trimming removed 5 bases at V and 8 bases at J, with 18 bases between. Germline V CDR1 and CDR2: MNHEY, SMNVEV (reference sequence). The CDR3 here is CASSPGDGWVGYTF. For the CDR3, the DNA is TGTGCCAGCAGTCCGGGGGACGGGTGGGTCGGCTACACCTTC.

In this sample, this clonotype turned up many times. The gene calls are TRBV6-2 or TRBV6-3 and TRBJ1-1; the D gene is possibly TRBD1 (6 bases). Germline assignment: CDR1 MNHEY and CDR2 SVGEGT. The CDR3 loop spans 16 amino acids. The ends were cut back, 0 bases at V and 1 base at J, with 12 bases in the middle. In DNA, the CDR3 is TGTGCCAGCAGTTACTCGTCGCAGGGGACGAACACTGAAGCTTTCTTT. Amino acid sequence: CASSYSSQGTNTEAFF.

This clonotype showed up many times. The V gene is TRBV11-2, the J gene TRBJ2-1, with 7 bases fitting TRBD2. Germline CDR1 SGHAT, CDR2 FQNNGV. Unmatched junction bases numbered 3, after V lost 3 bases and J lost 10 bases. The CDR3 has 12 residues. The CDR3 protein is CASSFLSGEQFF. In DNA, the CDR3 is TGTGCCAGCAGCTTCCTTAGCGGGGAGCAGTTCTTC.